This T cell receptor beta chain originates from a study of technical replicates of blood from a few donors. The germline V gene encodes CDR1 LGHNA and CDR2 YNFKEQ. The CDR3 contains 16 residues. With 0 bases clipped from V and 3 bases from J, the junction kept 6 bases outside the gene matches. The data were produced by immunoSEQ multiplex PCR, yet TCRdb's version contains in-frame clones alone and is incomplete. Altogether 87,000 or so clones are present, 95% being singletons, with the ten largest covering 0.34%. The rearrangement joins TRBV4-2 to TRBJ2-5, with 8 bases aligning to TRBD2. This TCR derives from a human donor in good health. Material: T cells isolated from PBMCs. In nucleotides, the CDR3 is TGTGCCAGCAGCCAAGATCTGAGCGGGAGAGAAGAGACCCAGTACTTC. It specifies CASSQDLSGREETQYF.